This entry features one TCR beta chain sequence. Its specific antigen is unknown. Base qualities are not recorded, but no much larger clone differs from it by a single base. Healthy HIV-negative adults with no recently reported acute infections or vaccinations were included as donors. Only Caucasian adults living in Nashville, Tennessee, USA were represented among the donors. CD4+ T cells were enriched by magnetic negative selection, after which naive cells were positively selected on CD45RA and the negative fraction was taken as the memory subset. Blood was collected by leukapheresis, and PBMCs were isolated by Ficoll-Histopaque density gradient centrifugation and then cryopreserved in liquid nitrogen vapor phase. Purity and quantity of every magnetically sorted T cell population were checked by analytical flow cytometry. Genomic DNA was isolated from each sorted fraction and quantified by UV absorbance on a Nanodrop 2000c.

Using the deep immunoSEQ assay, multiplex PCR amplified TCR CDR3 regions from genomic DNA. Extracted genomic DNA from each cell subset was spread evenly across all wells of several immunoSEQ 96-well plates, with each plate serving as a replicate. Each replicate PCR for sorted subsets received about 200 ng genomic DNA, equal to tens of thousands of T cell genomes. The purified libraries were quantified using a Qubit 3.0 fluorometer, sized with a Bioanalyzer 2100, and then quantified again using the KAPA Library Quantification kit. A separate single-read 150-cycle Illumina NextSeq 550 flow cell was used to sequence each immunoSEQ 96-well plate. For the original study's pipeline: Because only junctional sequences without quality scores were contained in the immunoSEQ output, filtering matching that applied to full-length reads could not be performed. Sequences were annotated with PyIR, a Python wrapper for IgBLAST v1.9, and V/J genes and CDR3 were assigned using IMGT germline references. Any read was removed if the V/J assignment was weak (E-value above 1e-6), the CDR3 was missing, or the read contained stop codons, out-of-frame junctions, or ambiguous translated residues. V3J clonotypes were defined as sequences sharing the same inferred V gene, J gene, and CDR3 amino acid sequence. The percentage overlap between two repertoires was calculated by dividing the number of shared unique clonotypes by the size of the smaller repertoire. Richness of each repertoire was evaluated using RTK rarefaction, the Chao1 estimator, and Recon v2.1 estimates of unobserved clonotypes. Generation probabilities for all TCRbeta clonotypes obtained by the gDNA method from a handful of donors were computed using OLGA. TCRdb took over this immuneACCESS table, retaining in-frame rearrangements with V and J assigned. Such tables are incomplete; in checked studies, under half of the missing clones stem from an unresolved V gene, and the remainder is unexplained. V and J calls and clone size follow that table, whereas D and trimming were derived from the DNA. A total of 2,500,000 or so clones appear in this sample, around 90% of them only once. Jointly, the top ten make up around 0.14% of the sample.

These data originate in a study of shared clonotypes between healthy human individuals (dated by TCRdb to the early 2020s). Regarding the research as a whole: The cohort comprised a couple of women and a few men aged 18 to 49 years. To increase sequencing depth and limit assay-specific biases, different laboratories used diverse techniques to prepare libraries and sequence TCR repertoires. The study deeply sequenced blood TCR repertoires of five healthy adults to estimate repertoire size and the extent of clonotype sharing between individuals. For each donor, three plates each were used for CD4 naive and CD4 memory, two plates were used for CD8 naive, and one plate was used for CD8 memory. Each donor's leukapheresis produced roughly between roughly 0.85 and 10 billion PBMCs. Overall study outcomes, separate from this receptor: Incomplete sequencing was indicated by rarefaction of sorted-subset datasets, despite the large sequencing depth. Compared with non-shared clonotypes, the clonotypes found in all four sorted-subset donors had higher generation probabilities. Sampling was limited to blood, and TCR repertoires in tissue likely differ from TCR repertoires in blood. Estimated clonotype richness was generally larger for naive than for memory subsets. Pairwise subsampling led to the expectation that sequencing depth would affect the degree of clonotype sharing among donors. Because the study included only a small number of donors, the genetic and exposure-history diversity represented was limited. Across a handful of donors, around 5.4% of naive CD4, roughly 3.4% of naive CD8, 2.3% of memory CD4, and roughly 0.4% of memory CD8 clonotypes were shared.

The sample taken for sequencing was naive CD4+ T cells sorted from blood. The cell subset or site tag for this specimen amounts to: CD45RA+ positively selected. The source of this sequence is a man aged 18 to 30 in good health.

In nucleotides, the sequence is TGTGCCAGCAGTCTCGGGACAGGGGGCAAAAATGAGCAGTTCTTC. This encodes CASSLGTGGKNEQFF. The chain was built from TRBV27 and TRBJ2-1; 12 of the junction bases match TRBD1. Taken from cysteine to phenylalanine, the CDR3 has 15 residues. Only the CDR3 DNA is retained, 45 bases long and in frame from the first base. Here V drops 5 bases and J drops 7 bases, and the junction holds 6 bases not matched to any gene. The germline V gene (reference sequence) sets CDR1 to MNHEY and CDR2 to SMNVEV.